This TCR beta chain was retrieved from a study of blood T cell repertoires in COVID-19. Assay used: immunoSEQ multiplex PCR; TCRdb lists only in-frame clones, some missing. The sample lists about 150,000 clones, more than 75% occurring once. The CDR3 loop spans 15 amino acids. V trimming: 4 bases; J trimming: 7 bases; junction bases outside the gene matches: 6. CDR1 and CDR2 from the germline V gene are SEHNR and FQNEAQ (reference sequence). Material: peripheral blood. The chain recombines TRBV7-9 with TRBJ1-4, with TRBD1 matching over 10 bases. The clonotype comes from a man aged 50-60 years who had recovered from COVID-19. The DNA for the CDR3 is TGTGCCAGCAGCTCGCCCGGGACAGGGGTTGAAAAACTGTTTTTT. Amino acids: CASSSPGTGVEKLFF. Together with reference TRBV7-9 and TRBJ1-4, the CDR3 gives the full variable domain: DTGVSQNPRHKITKRGQNVTFRCDPISEHNRLYWYRQTLGQGPEFLTYFQNEAQLEKSRLLSDRFSAERPKGSFSTLEIQRTEQGDSAMYLCASSSPGTGVEKLFFGSGTQLSVL.